What follows is one T cell receptor (beta chain) and its context. Germline values: CDR1 MNHEY, CDR2 SMNVEV (reference sequence). The ends lost 5 bases at V and 5 bases at J; junction bases unmatched: 14. CDR3 size: 17 residues. The data are from a study of cytomegalovirus exposure and HLA in healthy donors. The primer mix had 60 Vbeta and 13 Jbeta primers. TCRdb keeps only in-frame clones here, not all; method: immunoSEQ multiplex PCR. This repertoire shows 140,000 or so clones, about two thirds found once; its top ten account for less than 5%. The chain joins TRBV27 to TRBJ2-5, with 10 nucleotides matching TRBD2. This clonotype was sampled from a man aged 55 to 70 in good health and CMV-seronegative. Sequenced: PBMCs. CDR3 bases: TGTGCCAGCAGTCGTATTAGCGGGACTAGCGTGAAGGAGACCCAGTACTTC. This sequence encodes CASSRISGTSVKETQYF.